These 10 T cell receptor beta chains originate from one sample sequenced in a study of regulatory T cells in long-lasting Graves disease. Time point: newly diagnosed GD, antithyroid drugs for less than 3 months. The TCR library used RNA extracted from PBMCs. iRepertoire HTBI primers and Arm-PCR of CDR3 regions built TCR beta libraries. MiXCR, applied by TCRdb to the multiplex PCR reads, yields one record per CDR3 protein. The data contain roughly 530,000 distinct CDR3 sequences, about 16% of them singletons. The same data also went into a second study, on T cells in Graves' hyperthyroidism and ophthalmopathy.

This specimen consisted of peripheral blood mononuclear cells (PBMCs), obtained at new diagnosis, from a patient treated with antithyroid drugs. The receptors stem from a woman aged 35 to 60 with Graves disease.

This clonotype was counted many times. The CDR3 nucleotides are TGTGCCAGCTGGGAGACAGAATCTTATGGCTACACCTTC. Translated, it gives CASWETESYGYTF. The chain combines TRBV28 with TRBJ1-2, with a weak D call TRBD1 (5 bases). The CDR3 sequence is 13 residues long. Germline V gene data show CDR1 as MDHEN and CDR2 as SYDVKM. The V gene lost 8 bases and the J gene lost 5 bases, with 15 bases spanning the gap.

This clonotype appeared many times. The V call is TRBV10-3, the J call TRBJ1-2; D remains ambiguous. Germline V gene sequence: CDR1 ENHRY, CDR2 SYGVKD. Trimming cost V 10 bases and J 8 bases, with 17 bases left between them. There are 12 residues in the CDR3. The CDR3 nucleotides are TGTGCCACAGAGGCCGAGACAATGGGCTACACCTTC. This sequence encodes CATEAETMGYTF.

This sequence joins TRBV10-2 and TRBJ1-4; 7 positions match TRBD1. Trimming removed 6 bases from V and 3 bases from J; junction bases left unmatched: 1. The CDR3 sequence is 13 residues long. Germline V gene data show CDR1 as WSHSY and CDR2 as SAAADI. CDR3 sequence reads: CASRGQPNEKLFF. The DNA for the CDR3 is TGCGCCAGCAGGGGACAGCCTAATGAAAAACTGTTTTTT.

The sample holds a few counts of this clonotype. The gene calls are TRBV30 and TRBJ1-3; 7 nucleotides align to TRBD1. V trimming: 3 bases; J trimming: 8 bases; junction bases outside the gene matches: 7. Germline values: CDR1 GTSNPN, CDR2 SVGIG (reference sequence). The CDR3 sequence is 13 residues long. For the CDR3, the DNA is TGTGCCTGGAGGGAGACAGGGACGGACACCATATATTTT. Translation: CAWRETGTDTIYF.

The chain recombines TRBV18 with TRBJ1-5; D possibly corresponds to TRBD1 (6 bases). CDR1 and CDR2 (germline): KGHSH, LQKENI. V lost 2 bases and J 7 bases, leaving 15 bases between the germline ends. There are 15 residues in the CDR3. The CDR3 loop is CASSPISGAGQPQHF. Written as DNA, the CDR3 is TGTGCCAGCTCACCAATCTCGGGGGCGGGACAGCCCCAGCATTTT. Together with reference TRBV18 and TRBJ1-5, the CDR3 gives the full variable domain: NAGVMQNPRHLVRRRGQEARLRCSPMKGHSHVYWYRQLPEEGLKFMVYLQKENIIDESGMPKERFSAEFPKEGPSILRIQQVVRGDSAAYFCASSPISGAGQPQHFGDGTRLSIL.

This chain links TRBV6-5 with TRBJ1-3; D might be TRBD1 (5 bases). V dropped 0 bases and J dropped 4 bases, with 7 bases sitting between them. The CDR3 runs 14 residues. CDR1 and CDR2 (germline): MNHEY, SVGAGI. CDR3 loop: CASSYSRQGNTIYF. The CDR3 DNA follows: TGTGCCAGCAGTTACTCGCGACAGGGAAACACCATATATTTT.

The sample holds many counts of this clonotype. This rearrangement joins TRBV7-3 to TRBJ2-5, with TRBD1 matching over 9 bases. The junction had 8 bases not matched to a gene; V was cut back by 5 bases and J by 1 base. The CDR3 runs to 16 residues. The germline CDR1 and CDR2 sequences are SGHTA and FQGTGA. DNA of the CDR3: TGTGCCAGCAGCCCTCGGACAGGGGAGGGCCAAGAGACCCAGTACTTC. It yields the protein CASSPRTGEGQETQYF.

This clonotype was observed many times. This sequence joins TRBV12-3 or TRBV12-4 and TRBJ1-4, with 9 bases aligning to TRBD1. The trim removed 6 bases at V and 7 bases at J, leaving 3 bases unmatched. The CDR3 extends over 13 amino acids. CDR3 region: CASSTGGGEKLFF. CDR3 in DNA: TGTGCCAGCAGCACAGGGGGCGGTGAAAAACTGTTTTTT.

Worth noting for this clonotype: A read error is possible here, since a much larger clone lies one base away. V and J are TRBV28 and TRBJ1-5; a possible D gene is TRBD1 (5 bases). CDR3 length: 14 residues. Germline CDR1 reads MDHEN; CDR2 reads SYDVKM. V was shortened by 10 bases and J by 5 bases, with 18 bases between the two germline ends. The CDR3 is CATWGGTTDQPQHF. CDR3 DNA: TGTGCCACATGGGGGGGGACGACAGATCAGCCCCAGCATTTT.

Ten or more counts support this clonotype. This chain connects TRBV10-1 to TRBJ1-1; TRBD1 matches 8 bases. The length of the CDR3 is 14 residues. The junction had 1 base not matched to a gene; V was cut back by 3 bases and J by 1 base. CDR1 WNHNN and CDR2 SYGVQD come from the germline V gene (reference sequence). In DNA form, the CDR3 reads TGCGCCAGCAGTGAAACAGGGGGGAACACTGAAGCTTTCTTT. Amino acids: CASSETGGNTEAFF.